Many counts were recorded for the clone carrying this T cell receptor (beta chain). Its antigen remains unknown. The germline CDR1 and CDR2 sequences are DFQATT and SNEGSKA (reference sequence). V lost 6 bases and J lost 1; bases outside the gene matches: 3. The CDR3 contains 13 residues. This specimen belongs to a study of identical twins. Study-wide results and limits: Cross-sectional statistical analysis, not tracking of the same donors, underpinned the conclusions.

Each CDR3 protein is one row after TCRdb ran MiXCR on the 5' RACE reads. Here the sample spans hundreds of thousands of distinct CDR3 sequences, roughly 6.2% being singletons. Sequences were obtained from naive T cells sorted from blood. The V and J genes are TRBV20-1 and TRBJ2-7; 10 bases fit TRBD1. This receptor was taken from a man between 18 and 29 years old in good health. CDR3 coding DNA: TGCAGTGCATCGGGACAGGGGTCCTACGAGCAGTACTTC. Encoded protein: CSASGQGSYEQYF.